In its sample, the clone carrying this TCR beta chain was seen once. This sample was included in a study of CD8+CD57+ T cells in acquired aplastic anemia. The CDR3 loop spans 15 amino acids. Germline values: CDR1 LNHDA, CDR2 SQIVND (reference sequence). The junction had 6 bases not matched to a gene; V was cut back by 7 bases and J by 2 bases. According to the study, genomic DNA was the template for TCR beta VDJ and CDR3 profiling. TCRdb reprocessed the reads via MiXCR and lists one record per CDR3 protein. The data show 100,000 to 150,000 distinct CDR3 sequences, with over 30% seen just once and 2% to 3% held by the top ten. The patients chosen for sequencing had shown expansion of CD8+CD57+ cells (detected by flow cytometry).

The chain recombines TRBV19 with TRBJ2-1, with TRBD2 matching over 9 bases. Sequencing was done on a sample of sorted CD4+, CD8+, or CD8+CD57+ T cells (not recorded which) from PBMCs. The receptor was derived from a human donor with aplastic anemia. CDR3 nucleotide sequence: TGTGCCAGTATTGCACTAGCGGGCCCCTACAATGAGCAGTTCTTC. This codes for CASIALAGPYNEQFF.